The next 23 T cell receptor beta chains were all read from a single sample in a study of OX40 agonist ivuxolimab in advanced cancers. The library was obtained by the immunoSEQ multiplex PCR assay. TCRdb limited this immuneACCESS table to in-frame rearrangements with V and J called. A share of clones is missing; checked studies link under half to unresolved V genes, and the rest is unexplained. This sample holds around 35,000 clones; over 80% were observed only once. Around 35% of the sample is taken by the ten largest. Source: CD4+ or CD8+ T cells sorted from blood, taken in a trial of the OX40 agonist ivuxolimab. Receptor source: an adult with an advanced solid tumor such as melanoma, head and neck, liver or kidney cancer.

The rearrangement links TRBV19 to TRBJ1-1; D not resolved. Germline V gene lookup returns CDR1 LNHDA and CDR2 SQIVND (reference sequence). V gave up 1 base and J gave up 3 bases, with 12 bases separating them. This CDR3 has 15 amino acids. CDR3 region: CASSIVFSGDTEAFF. The CDR3 coding sequence is TGTGCCAGTAGTATAGTCTTCTCGGGCGACACTGAAGCTTTCTTT.

This clone appeared once. The genes are TRBV10-3 and TRBJ2-3; 7 bases match TRBD1. Germline trimming cut 3 bases from V and 3 bases from J; bases unmatched to any gene: 9. CDR3 length: 16 amino acids. The germline CDR1 and CDR2 sequences are ENHRY and SYGVKD. CDR3 nucleotides: TGTGCCATCAGTGATTCGGCAGGGGGTTGGACAGATACGCAGTATTTT. Amino acids: CAISDSAGGWTDTQYF.

The chain uses TRBV7-9 and TRBJ1-2, with D hard to call. Trimming shortened V by 5 bases and J by 4 bases, and 20 bases separated the two germline ends. Germline CDR1 SEHNR, CDR2 FQNEAQ (reference sequence). CDR3 size: 16 residues. CDR3 coding DNA: TGTGCCAGCAGCACCGCGATTCAGGAGGCCCGCTATGGCTACACCTTC. It yields the protein CASSTAIQEARYGYTF.

The chain has TRBV9 and TRBJ2-5; weak D call: TRBD1 (5 bases). The CDR3 has 13 residues. Trimming took off 4 bases at V and 6 bases at J, with 13 bases between the two ends. Germline values: CDR1 SGDLS, CDR2 YYNGEE. In nucleotides, the CDR3 is TGTGCCAGCAGCAAAGGACATGAAAAGACCCAGTACTTC. Translation: CASSKGHEKTQYF.

This clone was observed a handful of times. V and J are TRBV27 and TRBJ1-1, with no clear D. Germline CDR1 MNHEY, CDR2 SMNVEV (reference sequence). V lost 2 bases and J 4 bases, leaving 5 bases between the germline ends. This CDR3 contains 12 residues. As DNA, the CDR3 is TGTGCCAGCAGTTTAGGACCCACTGAAGCTTTCTTT. It yields the protein CASSLGPTEAFF.

The genes are TRBV4-3 and TRBJ1-6; 9 nucleotides line up with TRBD1. V dropped 4 bases and J dropped 8; count of bases not matched to a gene: 6. The germline V gene has CDR1 LGHNA and CDR2 YSLEER. This CDR3 is built from 15 residues. The CDR3 DNA reads TGCGCCAGCAGCCCCCGGGACAGGGAATATTCACCCCTCCACTTT. The encoded protein is CASSPRDREYSPLHF.

V gene TRBV28 combines with J gene TRBJ2-5; no reliable D call. CDR3 length: 12 residues. Germline lookup yields CDR1 MDHEN and CDR2 SYDVKM. V was clipped by 2 bases and J by 5 bases, with 6 bases between them. CDR3 loop: CASSLESETQYF. In nucleotides, the CDR3 is TGTGCCAGCAGTTTAGAGTCGGAGACCCAGTACTTC.

The chain recombines TRBV5-1 with TRBJ1-5; no reliable D call. CDR3 length: 14 residues. The germline V and J ends were trimmed by 4 bases and 3 bases, with 11 bases remaining between them. Germline CDR1 SGHRS, CDR2 YFSETQ. The CDR3 region is CASSRRIDNQPQHF. The CDR3 nucleotides read TGCGCCAGCAGCCGGCGAATAGACAATCAGCCCCAGCATTTT.

The chain joins TRBV5-6 to TRBJ2-7; unclear D gene. The CDR3 has 13 amino acids. V lost 0 bases and J lost 2, with 6 bases in between. Germline-derived CDR1 and CDR2 are SGHDT and YYEEEE. CDR3 region: CASSLVETYEQYF. DNA of the CDR3: TGTGCCAGCAGCTTGGTGGAAACCTACGAGCAGTACTTC.

This chain links TRBV7-8 with TRBJ2-7; 9 nucleotides match TRBD2. CDR3 size: 15 residues. V trimming: 2 bases; J trimming: 0 bases; junction bases outside the gene matches: 2. From germline, CDR1 is SGHVS and CDR2 FQNEAQ. The CDR3 region has the DNA TGTGCCAGCAGCTTATCTAGCGGGACCTCCTACGAGCAGTACTTC. This gives the protein CASSLSSGTSYEQYF.

This chain links TRBV5-1 with TRBJ2-7; D remains ambiguous. V was trimmed by 0 bases and J by 6 bases, leaving 4 bases between them. CDR3 length: 11 amino acids. Germline V gene lookup returns CDR1 SGHRS and CDR2 YFSETQ. CDR3 DNA: TGCGCCAGCAGCTTGGGGGCCGAGCAGTACTTC. This encodes CASSLGAEQYF. Combining the CDR3 with reference TRBV5-1 and TRBJ2-7 gives the whole variable domain KAGVTQTPRYLIKTRGQQVTLSCSPISGHRSVSWYQQTPGQGLQFLFEYFSETQRNKGNFPGRFSGRQFSNSRSEMNVSTLELGDSALYLCASSLGAEQYFGPGTRLTVT.

The V and J genes are TRBV29-1 and TRBJ1-1; D is uncertain. Germline values: CDR1 SQVTM, CDR2 ANQGSEA. V lost 3 bases and J lost 6, with 14 bases in between. The CDR3 is made up of 13 amino acids. The CDR3 reads CSVEAIGRPEAFF. The CDR3 bases are TGCAGCGTTGAGGCGATCGGGCGGCCTGAAGCTTTCTTT.

The chain couples TRBV7-9 to TRBJ2-1, with D possibly being TRBD2 (6 bases). Germline V lookup: CDR1 SEHNR, CDR2 FQNEAQ (reference sequence). V lost 2 bases to trimming and J lost 4 bases, with 12 bases between them. This CDR3 has 15 residues. The CDR3 nucleotides read TGTGCCAGCAGCTTATTTGATAGCGGATACAATGAGCAGTTCTTC. Translating it yields CASSLFDSGYNEQFF.

This clone was seen only once. The chain is built from TRBV28 and TRBJ2-7; 10 positions match TRBD2. Germline trimming cut 4 bases from V and 0 bases from J; bases unmatched to any gene: 9. The CDR3 has 17 amino acids. Germline assignment: CDR1 MDHEN and CDR2 SYDVKM. The CDR3 here is CASSYQAGGPSSYEQYF. CDR3 nucleotides: TGTGCCAGCAGTTATCAAGCGGGAGGGCCTAGCTCCTACGAGCAGTACTTC.

The V and J genes are TRBV4-1 and TRBJ2-7; 7 bases fit TRBD2. V lost 2 bases and J lost 3; bases outside the gene matches: 4. This CDR3 has 14 amino acids. The germline V gene encodes CDR1 MGHRA and CDR2 YSYEKL. The CDR3 bases are TGCGCCAGCAGCCAAAGGGAGGGTAACTACGAGCAGTACTTC. This gives the protein CASSQREGNYEQYF.

The gene calls are TRBV7-9 and TRBJ2-7; the match to TRBD2 covers 12 bases. Germline CDR1 SEHNR, CDR2 FQNEAQ (reference sequence). V lost 5 bases to trimming and J lost 4 bases; unmatched junction nucleotides: 6. This CDR3 region has 15 residues. The CDR3 loop is CASSHGTSGPYEQYF. The CDR3 DNA is TGTGCCAGCAGCCATGGGACTAGCGGGCCTTACGAGCAGTACTTC.

This clone was seen a handful of times. This sequence joins TRBV4-3 and TRBJ1-4; D unresolved. CDR1 LGHNA and CDR2 YSLEER come from the germline V gene. The CDR3 has 15 residues. V dropped 0 bases and J dropped 8 bases, with 13 bases sitting between them. The CDR3, as DNA: TGCGCCAGCAGCCAAGATGGGCTAGCGAGGGAAAAACTGTTTTTT. It yields the protein CASSQDGLAREKLFF.

In regard to this clone: At one end, the junction sequence differs from germline, possibly due to a read error. The rearrangement links TRBV7-7 to TRBJ2-1; 7 bases align to TRBD2. CDR1 is SSHAT and CDR2 is FNYEAQ in the germline V gene (reference sequence). The CDR3 runs to 16 residues. The CDR3 here is CASSLGRASSYNEQFF. CDR3 DNA: TGTGCTAGCAGCTTAGGGAGGGCCTCCTCCTACAATGAGCAGTTCTTC. Supplemented by reference TRBV7-7 and TRBJ2-1, the full variable domain reads GAGVSQSPRYKVTKRGQDVTLRCDPISSHATLYWYQQALGQGPEFLTYFNYEAQPDKSGLPSDRFSAERPEGSISTLTIQRTEQRDSAMYRCASSLGRASSYNEQFFGPGTRLTVL.

The chain combines TRBV12-1 with TRBJ2-7; TRBD2 is taken as the D call from the table, unchecked against the DNA. TRBV12-1 is labeled a pseudogene. This CDR3 region has 17 residues. The CDR3 is CASSHPKDGGPHYEQYF. The CDR3 DNA follows: TGTGCCAGCAGTCACCCTAAAGACGGGGGACCTCACTACGAGCAGTACTTC.

J is TRBJ1-2 and V is TRBV6-5; a weak D match, TRBD1 (5 bases). V was shortened by 0 bases and J by 4 bases, with 9 bases between the two germline ends. CDR1 is MNHEY, CDR2 SVGAGI, per germline. The CDR3 contains 14 residues. The CDR3 loop reads CASSYSAGAYGYTF. DNA of the CDR3: TGTGCCAGCAGTTACTCCGCCGGGGCCTATGGCTACACCTTC.

The CDR3 loop is CASSRQGAYEQYF. The CDR3 bases are TGTGCCAGCAGCCGACAGGGGGCCTACGAGCAGTACTTC. This chain links TRBV5-6 with TRBJ2-7, with 9 bases identical to TRBD1. This CDR3 contains 13 residues. V gave up 4 bases and J gave up 2 bases; unmatched junction bases: 1. In germline, CDR1 is SGHDT, CDR2 YYEEEE.

This rearrangement joins TRBV29-1 to TRBJ2-1; 8 bases align to TRBD2. CDR3 size: 13 residues. Germline assignment: CDR1 SQVTM and CDR2 ANQGSEA. V dropped 6 bases and J dropped 2; count of bases not matched to a gene: 3. CDR3 sequence: CSVAGETYNEQFF. The CDR3, as DNA: TGCAGCGTAGCGGGAGAAACCTACAATGAGCAGTTCTTC.

The rearrangement links TRBV10-3 to TRBJ2-1; D may be TRBD1 or TRBD2 (5 bases each). V gave up 4 bases and J gave up 12 bases, with 19 bases separating them. The CDR3 covers 14 residues. Germline CDR1 reads ENHRY; CDR2 reads SYGVKD. The chain's CDR3 is CAISGGGPAGMQFF. Here the CDR3 DNA reads TGTGCCATCAGTGGGGGCGGGCCAGCCGGTATGCAGTTCTTC.